Below, one TCR beta chain is given with its context. Its antigen target is currently unknown. One base away there is no much larger clone; base qualities are not given. The data are from a study of blood T cell repertoires in COVID-19 (dated by TCRdb to the early 2020s). With regard to the full study: The collaborator samples originated in the United States, Italy and Spain and spanned the acute and convalescent phases of COVID-19. The prospective study material was composed of cDNA or gDNA derived from T cells, B-cell-depleted T cells, or PBMCs. Samples came from the ongoing ImmuneRACE study (first 160 participants) plus 1,254 subjects from 6 global collaborators. Deeply sampled blood TCRbeta repertoires from subjects exposed to, actively infected with, or recovered from COVID-19 were included in the dataset. HLA class I and class II types, where available, came from metadata supplied by the sample provider rather than from assay-based typing. A de-identified subject ID, COVID-19 status, age in years and sex were almost always included in the sample metadata. The repertoires were released in a freely available public database meant as a resource for research on the immune response to SARS-CoV-2. What the study reported, not specific to this receptor: The amount of clinical and demographic metadata varied by source and participant and was provided uncurated.

Another Seattle source contributed samples from volunteer blood donors who had recovered from COVID-19. Whole blood was collected in K2EDTA tubes by collaborating institutions according to the institutions' own protocols. For TCRbeta analysis, collaborators shipped samples in one of three forms: frozen whole blood, isolated PBMCs, or DNA extracted from either of those sample types. TCRbeta CDR3 regions were amplified from genomic DNA using the immunoSEQ Assay, a bias-controlled multiplex PCR. Per the source publication's procedure: Nucleated cell counts per sample were estimated from amplification of reference gene primers within the assay. To quantify the absolute abundance of each unique TCRbeta CDR3 rearrangement, sequence reads were collapsed and filtered. For each sample, productive Simpson clonality was calculated as the square root of Simpson's diversity index over productive rearrangements. The table comes from immuneACCESS by way of TCRdb, which keeps in-frame sequences with V and J called. Part of the clones is missing from these tables; in studies checked, under half for an unresolved V gene and the rest for unknown reasons. The V and J calls and clone size are taken from that table; D and trimming were inferred from the DNA. For this sample the table gives about 350,000 clones, of which approximately 90% were detected only once. Clones ranked in the top ten supply approximately 3.5% of the sample.

The origin of this receptor is a woman between 18 and 29 years old who had recovered from COVID-19. Sequencing used peripheral blood.

The DNA sequence is as follows: TGTGCCAGCAGCGTCGGACAGGGGGGTTTTGAGCAGTTCTTC. This is translated as CASSVGQGGFEQFF. The rearranged segments are TRBV9 and TRBJ2-1, and TRBD1 matches 10 of the central bases. Taken from the germline V gene, the CDR1 and CDR2 loops are SGDLS and YYNGEE. At the junction V is shortened by 2 bases and J by 9 bases; bases outside the gene matches: 5. Including cysteine and phenylalanine, the CDR3 has 14 amino acids. The read is trimmed to its CDR3 DNA, 42 bases read in frame from base 1. The variable domain in full, with residues beyond the CDR3 obtained from the reference TRBV9 and TRBJ2-1 genes, is DSGVTQTPKHLITATGQRVTLRCSPRSGDLSVYWYQQSLDQGLQFLIQYYNGEERAKGNILERFSAQQFPDLHSELNLSSLELGDSALYFCASSVGQGGFEQFFGPGTRLTVL.